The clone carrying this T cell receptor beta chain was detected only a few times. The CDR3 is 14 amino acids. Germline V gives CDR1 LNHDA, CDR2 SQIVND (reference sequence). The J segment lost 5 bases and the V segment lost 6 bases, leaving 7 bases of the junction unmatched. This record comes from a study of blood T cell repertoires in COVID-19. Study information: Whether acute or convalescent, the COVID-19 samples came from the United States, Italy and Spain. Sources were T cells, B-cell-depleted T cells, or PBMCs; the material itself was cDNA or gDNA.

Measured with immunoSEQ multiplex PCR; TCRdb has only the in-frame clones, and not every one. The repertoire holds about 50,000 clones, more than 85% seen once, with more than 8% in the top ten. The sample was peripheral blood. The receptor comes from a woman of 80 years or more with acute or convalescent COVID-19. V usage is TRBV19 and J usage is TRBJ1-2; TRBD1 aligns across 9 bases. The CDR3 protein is CASRNEGTGYGYTF. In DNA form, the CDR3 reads TGTGCCAGTAGAAATGAGGGGACAGGGTATGGCTACACCTTC.